This T cell receptor beta chain was sequenced for a study of T-cell memory formation after mild COVID-19. TCRdb reprocessed the 5' RACE reads via MiXCR and lists one record per CDR3 protein. The data hold under 450,000 distinct CDR3 sequences, with around a fifth observed a single time. V gave up 1 base and J gave up 7 bases, with 5 bases separating them. This CDR3 is 11 amino acids long. Looked up from germline, CDR1 is LGHDT and CDR2 is YNNKEL (reference sequence). V gene TRBV3-1 combines with J gene TRBJ2-7; no clear D. Sequencing was carried out using PBMCs or a T cell subset sorted from them (not recorded which). The receptor comes from a man aged 18 to 30 who had mild COVID-19 (a few samples of this study predate the infection). Cell type and time point are not known. DNA of the CDR3: TGTGCCAGCAGCCAAGTTGGAGAGCAGTACTTC. Translated, it gives CASSQVGEQYF.